One sample yielded the 21 T cell receptor beta chains listed below, sequenced in a study of TIL therapy for anti-PD-1-resistant metastatic lung cancer. The time point is: pre-treatment sample, taken before nivolumab and TIL therapy. The immunoSEQ assay was v3. The protocol was immunoSEQ multiplex PCR, while the TCRdb copy is restricted to in-frame clones and leaves out a portion. This sample yields about 36,000 clones, of which less than 75% are seen a single time; 5.5% to 6.5% belongs to the top ten. Sequences were derived from blood, sampled at baseline. The receptors derive from a person between 30 and 80 years old with non-small cell lung cancer.

J is TRBJ1-2 and V is TRBV2; weak D call: TRBD1 (5 bases). Germline CDR1 is SNHLY and CDR2 is FYNNEI. This CDR3 is built from 12 residues. With 4 bases removed from V and 7 bases from J, the gap between germline ends came to 10 bases. CDR3 in DNA: TGTGCCAGCAGTGGCAGGGTTTCTGGCTACACCTTC. This encodes CASSGRVSGYTF. The variable domain in full, with the rest retrieved from reference TRBV2 and TRBJ1-2, is EPEVTQTPSHQVTQMGQEVILRCVPISNHLYFYWYRQILGQKVEFLVSFYNNEISEKSEIFDDQFSVERPDGSNFTLKIRSTKLEDSAMYFCASSGRVSGYTFGSGTRLTVV.

Only a few counts were recorded for this clone. CDR3 sequence (DNA): TGTGCCAGCAGGCCGAGGGGAAGGGACGAAAAACTGTTTTTT. Translation: CASRPRGRDEKLFF. This sequence joins TRBV28 and TRBJ1-4, with D perhaps TRBD1 (5 bases). Germline assignment: CDR1 MDHEN and CDR2 SYDVKM. The germline V and J ends were trimmed by 6 bases and 8 bases, with 16 bases remaining between them. The CDR3 runs 14 residues.

This chain uses TRBV11-2 with TRBJ2-7, with D possibly being TRBD2 (6 bases). Germline CDR1 reads SGHAT; CDR2 reads FQNNGV. Trimming removed 4 bases from V and 3 bases from J, with 7 bases in between. The CDR3 extends over 12 amino acids. Here the CDR3 DNA reads TGTGCCAGCAGCTGGGGGGACTACGAGCAGTACTTC. Amino acids: CASSWGDYEQYF.

V and J are TRBV7-6 and TRBJ1-3; 8 bases map to TRBD1. This CDR3 has 16 amino acids. The germline CDR1 and CDR2 sequences are SGHVS and FNYEAQ. The J segment lost 0 bases and the V segment lost 5 bases, leaving 6 bases of the junction unmatched. The CDR3 loop is CASSPQGAGSGNTIYF. As DNA, the CDR3 is TGTGCCAGCAGCCCCCAGGGGGCTGGCTCTGGAAACACCATATATTTT.

This chain joins TRBV5-1 and TRBJ2-3; 7 bases are shared with TRBD1. Losses at the gene ends were 0 bases for V and 0 bases for J; bases not matched to a gene: 1. Germline V gene data show CDR1 as SGHRS and CDR2 as YFSETQ. This CDR3 is 15 amino acids long. CDR3 loop: CASSLGQGSTDTQYF. The CDR3 coding sequence is TGCGCCAGCAGCTTGGGACAGGGCAGCACAGATACGCAGTATTTT.

This chain connects TRBV7-8 to TRBJ2-2, with D uncertain. Germline V gene lookup returns CDR1 SGHVS and CDR2 FQNEAQ. The CDR3 is made up of 17 amino acids. Trimming shortened V by 6 bases and J by 2 bases, and 19 bases separated the two germline ends. Written as DNA, the CDR3 is TGTGCCAGCAGGCCCGTAAGTCGGGTGGATAACACCGGGGAGCTGTTTTTT. Its translation is CASRPVSRVDNTGELFF. Based on the CDR3 plus reference TRBV7-8 and TRBJ2-2, the full variable domain is GAGVSQSPRYKVAKRGQDVALRCDPISGHVSLFWYQQALGQGPEFLTYFQNEAQLDKSGLPSDRFFAERPEGSVSTLKIQRTQQEDSAVYLCASRPVSRVDNTGELFFGEGSRLTVL.

This rearrangement joins TRBV19 to TRBJ1-1; 7 positions match TRBD1. The CDR3 consists of 13 residues. V trimming: 6 bases; J trimming: 10 bases; junction bases outside the gene matches: 11. The V gene's germline CDR1 is LNHDA and CDR2 SQIVND (reference sequence). The chain's CDR3 is CASSPRGIYVAFF. The CDR3 nucleotides are TGTGCCAGTAGCCCCAGGGGGATCTATGTAGCTTTCTTT.

This chain connects TRBV10-2 to TRBJ2-2, with 12 bases identical to TRBD2. Germline V gives CDR1 WSHSY, CDR2 SAAADI. Unmatched junction bases numbered 1, after V lost 2 bases and J lost 0 bases. This CDR3 comprises 17 residues. The CDR3 reads CASSETSGGPNTGELFF. CDR3 sequence (DNA): TGCGCCAGCAGTGAGACTAGCGGGGGGCCGAACACCGGGGAGCTGTTTTTT.

The CDR3 here is CASSFRQGAGTEAFF. DNA of the CDR3: TGTGCCAGCAGCTTCCGACAGGGGGCCGGCACTGAAGCTTTCTTT. J is TRBJ1-1 and V is TRBV11-2; 10 bases map to TRBD1. CDR1 SGHAT and CDR2 FQNNGV come from the germline V gene. This CDR3 comprises 15 residues. V was pared by 3 bases and J by 4 bases, with 5 bases of the junction left unmatched.

The chain employs TRBV7-9 and TRBJ2-7; D perhaps matches TRBD1 (5 bases). V was cut by 5 bases and J by 4 bases, with 12 bases left in between. Germline values: CDR1 SEHNR, CDR2 FQNEAQ (reference sequence). This CDR3 is 13 amino acids long. The CDR3 reads CASSPRQIYEQYF. DNA of the CDR3: TGTGCCAGCAGCCCGAGACAGATATACGAGCAGTACTTC.

The V gene is TRBV7-2, the J gene TRBJ2-1; D gene uncertain. The V gene lost 6 bases and the J gene lost 11 bases, with 14 bases spanning the gap. This CDR3 region has 12 residues. The germline V gene has CDR1 SGHTA and CDR2 FQGNSA. This chain's CDR3 is CASSSGPQKQFF. In DNA, the CDR3 is TGTGCCAGCAGTTCTGGGCCGCAAAAGCAGTTCTTC.

This chain links TRBV7-2 with TRBJ1-3; D not resolved. Trimming shortened V by 5 bases and J by 1 base, and 12 bases separated the two germline ends. Per germline, CDR1 SGHTA and CDR2 FQGNSA. This CDR3 is 15 amino acids long. Here the CDR3 DNA reads TGTGCCAGCAGCGTCGAGCTGGGGTCTGGAAACACCATATATTTT. Its protein product is CASSVELGSGNTIYF. The full variable domain, with the rest looked up from reference TRBV7-2 and TRBJ1-3, is GAGVSQSPSNKVTEKGKDVELRCDPISGHTALYWYRQSLGQGLEFLIYFQGNSAPDKSGLPSDRFSAERTGGSVSTLTIQRTQQEDSAVYLCASSVELGSGNTIYFGEGSWLTVV.

This chain uses TRBV9 with TRBJ2-2, with 9 nucleotides matching TRBD1. The CDR3 contains 18 residues. Germline CDR1 and CDR2: SGDLS and YYNGEE. Trimming at V came to 4 bases and at J to 3 bases, leaving 13 bases not matched to a gene. Here the CDR3 reads CASSPTGGAVGDTGELFF. The CDR3 region has the DNA TGTGCCAGCAGCCCAACAGGGGGCGCCGTGGGTGACACCGGGGAGCTGTTTTTT.

The V and J genes are TRBV7-8 and TRBJ1-1, with TRBD1 matching 12 bases. This CDR3 has 18 amino acids. The ends lost 2 bases at V and 0 bases at J; junction bases unmatched: 7. The V gene's germline CDR1 is SGHVS and CDR2 FQNEAQ. The CDR3 is CASSLTGTGGRMNTEAFF. The CDR3 DNA is TGTGCCAGCAGCTTAACAGGGACAGGGGGCAGGATGAACACTGAAGCTTTCTTT.

The chain carries TRBV28 and TRBJ1-6, with TRBD1 matching 7 bases. This CDR3 comprises 13 residues. Germline-derived CDR1 and CDR2 are MDHEN and SYDVKM. The ends lost 6 bases at V and 13 bases at J; junction bases unmatched: 9. The CDR3 nucleotides read TGTGCCAGCAGCCGACAGGGTCAACGGCCCCTCCACTTT. It specifies CASSRQGQRPLHF.

The CDR3 bases are TGTGCCAGCAGTTTATCCCACACTGAAGCTTTCTTT. Translated: CASSLSHTEAFF. The chain is built from TRBV28 and TRBJ1-1; D remains unclear. CDR1 is MDHEN and CDR2 is SYDVKM in the germline V gene. Trimming left V 1 base short and J 3 bases short, with 3 bases between. The CDR3 extends over 12 amino acids. The full variable domain, in which reference TRBV28 and TRBJ1-1 provide the parts outside the CDR3, is DVKVTQSSRYLVKRTGEKVFLECVQDMDHENMFWYRQDPGLGLRLIYFSYDVKMKEKGDIPEGYSVSREKKERFSLILESASTNQTSMYLCASSLSHTEAFFGQGTRLTVV.

The chain employs TRBV4-3 and TRBJ2-4, with 8 bases that match TRBD1. Germline V lookup: CDR1 LGHNA, CDR2 YSLEER. The CDR3 is 14 residues long. V lost 0 bases, J lost 8 bases, and 3 bases stayed unmatched. The DNA for the CDR3 is TGCGCCAGCAGCCAAGATCAGGGGGCGGACATTCAGTACTTC. This gives the protein CASSQDQGADIQYF.

This clone has a handful of counts. The chain links TRBV5-4 to TRBJ2-2; D is undetermined. Deletions cut 6 bases from V and 6 bases from J, with 6 bases between. The V gene's germline CDR1 is SGHNT and CDR2 YYREEE (reference sequence). The CDR3 has 11 amino acids. The CDR3 here is CASTNSGELFF. DNA for the CDR3: TGTGCCAGCACCAATTCCGGGGAGCTGTTTTTT.

The chain employs TRBV14 and TRBJ1-3; no firm D call. CDR1 and CDR2 (germline): SGHDN, FVKESK. V was shortened by 0 bases and J by 0 bases, with 12 bases between the two germline ends. This CDR3 has 17 residues. The CDR3, as DNA: TGTGCCAGCAGCCAAGATCGTGCGGGATACTCTGGAAACACCATATATTTT. Residues: CASSQDRAGYSGNTIYF.

The chain combines TRBV7-2 with TRBJ2-3, with 8 bases lining up with TRBD1. CDR3 size: 16 residues. Trimming removed 2 bases from V and 2 bases from J; junction bases left unmatched: 6. Per the germline V gene, CDR1 is SGHTA and CDR2 is FQGNSA. CDR3 protein: CASSLTAGGLTDTQYF. CDR3 DNA: TGTGCCAGCAGCTTAACGGCAGGGGGCCTCACAGATACGCAGTATTTT.

The chain carries TRBV7-8 and TRBJ2-3; TRBD2 matches 12 bases. From germline, CDR1 is SGHVS and CDR2 FQNEAQ. J lost 4 bases, V lost 6 bases, and 8 bases had no gene match. This CDR3 is 16 amino acids long. The CDR3, as DNA: TGTGCCAGCAGTCCCCGACTAGCGGGAGAGGCAGATACGCAGTATTTT. Residues: CASSPRLAGEADTQYF.